These T cell receptor beta chains were read from a single sample in a study of regulatory T cells in long-lasting Graves disease. TCRdb recomputed calls from the multiplex PCR reads with MiXCR, one row per CDR3 protein. This table holds 300,000 to 400,000 distinct CDR3 sequences, 20% found once. The sequenced sample was peripheral blood mononuclear cells (PBMCs), obtained when the disease was refractory, from a patient treated with antithyroid drugs. The receptors were sampled from a female donor with Graves disease. Both conserved end residues are part of each CDR3. A D gene is named only where the DNA matches it firmly. Size values are once, few and many counts, or a class for expanded clones, and some rows have none.

J: TRBJ2-7; V: TRBV6-2/TRBV6-3; size: many; D: NA; CDR3: CASRAPATKAGHHYEQYF; DNA: TGTGCCAGCAGGGCCCCCGCAACGAAAGCGGGACATCACTACGAGCAGTACTTC
J: TRBJ1-2; V: TRBV2; size: NA; D: TRBD1; CDR3: CASRGQGYYGYTF; DNA: TGTGCCAGCAGGGGACAGGGCTACTATGGCTACACCTTC
J: TRBJ2-7; V: TRBV7-9; size: many; D: TRBD2; CDR3: CASSLSKASGGYYEQYF; DNA: TGTGCCAGCAGCTTAAGTAAGGCTAGCGGGGGGTACTACGAGCAGTACTTC
J: TRBJ2-7; V: TRBV7-6; size: many; D: NA; CDR3: CASSRGQGGAGSYEQYF; DNA: TGTGCCAGCAGCCGAGGGCAAGGAGGGGCAGGTTCCTACGAGCAGTACTTC
J: TRBJ2-5; V: TRBV20-1; size: many; D: TRBD2; CDR3: CSARMPLAGERETQYF; DNA: TGCAGTGCTAGAATGCCTCTAGCGGGAGAGAGAGAGACCCAGTACTTC
J: TRBJ2-5; V: TRBV2; size: NA; D: NA; CDR3: CASSTWTQETQYF; DNA: TGTGCCAGCTCTACTTGGACTCAAGAGACCCAGTACTTC
J: TRBJ2-2; V: TRBV12-3/TRBV12-4; size: NA; D: NA; CDR3: CASSVLQGPGELFF; DNA: TGTGCCAGCAGTGTGCTACAGGGACCCGGGGAGCTGTTTTTT
J: TRBJ1-3; V: TRBV28; size: NA; D: NA; CDR3: CASSAGPSGNTIYF; DNA: TGTGCCAGCAGCGCAGGGCCCTCTGGAAACACCATATATTTT
J: TRBJ2-2; V: TRBV3-1; size: NA; D: NA; CDR3: CASSYPGSSPGELFF; DNA: TGTGCCAGCAGCTATCCAGGGTCGTCTCCCGGGGAGCTGTTTTTT
J: TRBJ2-7; V: TRBV18; size: NA; D: TRBD2; CDR3: CASSPGLAGGRNTYEQYF; DNA: TGTGCCAGCTCACCAGGACTAGCGGGAGGACGTAACACTTACGAGCAGTACTTC
J: TRBJ2-5; V: TRBV5-1; size: many; D: NA; CDR3: CASSLAGPAETQYF; DNA: TGCGCCAGCAGCTTAGCGGGTCCGGCGGAGACCCAGTACTTC
J: TRBJ1-1; V: TRBV18; size: NA; D: TRBD1; CDR3: CASSLERGQGYAFF; DNA: TGTGCCAGCTCACTCGAAAGAGGACAGGGGTATGCTTTCTTT
J: TRBJ2-4; V: TRBV6-2/TRBV6-3; size: few; D: TRBD2; CDR3: CASSYRGRAQNIQYF; DNA: TGTGCCAGCAGTTACCGCGGGAGGGCCCAAAACATTCAGTACTTC
J: TRBJ2-7; V: TRBV6-2/TRBV6-3; size: NA; D: NA; CDR3: CASSESWGREQYF; DNA: TGTGCCAGCAGTGAAAGTTGGGGTCGCGAGCAGTACTTC
J: TRBJ1-4; V: TRBV7-9; size: few; D: NA; CDR3: CASSFPEGATNEKLFF; DNA: TGTGCCAGCAGCTTCCCAGAAGGCGCAACTAATGAAAAACTGTTTTTT
J: TRBJ2-2; V: TRBV13; size: NA; D: NA; CDR3: CASSLWGANTGELFF; DNA: TGTGCCAGCAGCTTATGGGGGGCGAACACCGGGGAGCTGTTTTTT
J: TRBJ1-2; V: TRBV29-1; size: many; D: NA; CDR3: CSVRGGDGYTF; DNA: TGCAGCGTTAGGGGAGGGGATGGCTACACCTTC
J: TRBJ1-1; V: TRBV19; size: NA; D: NA; CDR3: CASSIGRAENTEAFF; DNA: TGTGCCAGTAGTATAGGGAGGGCCGAGAACACTGAAGCTTTCTTT
J: TRBJ1-1; V: TRBV7-9; size: NA; D: NA; CDR3: CASSRKGVRGTEAFF; DNA: TGTGCCAGCAGCCGAAAGGGGGTGAGGGGCACTGAAGCTTTCTTT
J: TRBJ2-7; V: TRBV2; size: NA; D: TRBD2; CDR3: CATSLSSGRLEQYF; DNA: TGTGCCACCTCTCTGTCTAGCGGGAGGCTCGAGCAGTACTTC
J: TRBJ2-1; V: TRBV7-6; size: NA; D: NA; CDR3: CASSTYTGNNEQFF; DNA: TGTGCCAGCAGCACCTACACAGGGAACAATGAGCAGTTCTTC
J: TRBJ2-5; V: TRBV7-9; size: many; D: TRBD2; CDR3: CASSSGTSGRPGETQYF; DNA: TGTGCCAGCAGCTCCGGGACTAGCGGGAGGCCAGGGGAGACCCAGTACTTC
J: TRBJ2-7; V: TRBV15; size: many; D: NA; CDR3: CATSDGVGRAFYEQYF; DNA: TGTGCCACCAGCGACGGCGTCGGCAGAGCCTTCTACGAGCAGTACTTC
J: TRBJ1-5; V: TRBV12-3/TRBV12-4; size: many; D: NA; CDR3: CASKLGLAQHF; DNA: TGTGCCAGCAAACTCGGACTAGCCCAGCATTTT
J: TRBJ1-3; V: TRBV30; size: NA; D: NA; CDR3: CAWVPTFGNTIYF; DNA: TGTGCCTGGGTTCCTACCTTTGGAAACACCATATATTTT
J: TRBJ1-6; V: TRBV9; size: few; D: NA; CDR3: CASSVEGPSPLHF; DNA: TGTGCCAGCAGCGTAGAGGGACCATCACCCCTCCACTTT
J: TRBJ2-7; V: TRBV28; size: many; D: NA; CDR3: CASRTNYEQYF; DNA: TGTGCCAGCAGAACGAACTACGAGCAGTACTTC
J: TRBJ1-1; V: TRBV11-3; size: many; D: NA; CDR3: CASRGAMNTEAFF; DNA: TGTGCCAGCAGGGGGGCGATGAACACTGAAGCTTTCTTT